The rows below give T cell receptor beta chains drawn from one sample of a study of shared clonotypes between healthy human individuals. TCRdb's copy holds only in-frame clones and misses some; the assay was immunoSEQ multiplex PCR. This table has more than 2 million clones, more than 90% appearing once. Sequenced input: naive CD4+ T cells sorted from blood. The receptors derive from a man aged 18 to 35 in good health. The CDR3 runs from the conserved cysteine through the conserved F or W. A D gene is named only where the DNA matches it firmly. Some rows have no size entry. The others give once, few or many, or a class for an expanded clone.

>.|.|14|TRBV30|TRBJ1-1
CAWTAISGRTEAFF
TGTGCCTGGACTGCTATCTCGGGCCGTACTGAAGCTTTCTTT
>.|.|16|TRBV5-1|TRBJ2-3
CASSLEAGSSTDTQYF
TGCGCCAGCAGCTTGGAAGCGGGTTCTAGCACAGATACGCAGTATTTT
>.|.|13|TRBV2|TRBJ2-3
CASGRTDTDTQYF
TGTGCCAGCGGACGGACAGACACAGATACGCAGTATTTT
>once|TRBD1|15|TRBV5-4|TRBJ2-7
CASSLGGQGDYEQYF
TGTGCCAGCAGCTTGGGGGGACAGGGGGACTACGAGCAGTACTTC
>.|.|12|TRBV28|TRBJ2-7
CASGRGIYEQYF
TGTGCCAGCGGTCGGGGGATCTACGAGCAGTACTTC
>.|.|13|TRBV28|TRBJ2-7
CASSGTPDYEQYF
TGTGCCAGCAGTGGGACACCGGACTACGAGCAGTACTTC
>.|TRBD2|17|TRBV30|TRBJ2-3
CAWSPRKAGAYTDTQYF
TGTGCCTGGAGCCCTCGGAAAGCGGGGGCCTACACAGATACGCAGTATTTT
>.|TRBD2|13|TRBV4-1|TRBJ2-5
CASSQLLLAVLYF
TGCGCCAGCAGCCAATTACTACTAGCGGTCCTGTACTTC
>.|TRBD2|15|TRBV5-1|TRBJ2-2
CASMGGTKNTGELFF
TGCGCCAGCATGGGAGGGACTAAGAACACCGGGGAGCTGTTTTTT
>.|.|13|TRBV5-4|TRBJ2-1
CASSFWDRNEQFF
TGTGCCAGCAGCTTTTGGGATCGAAATGAGCAGTTCTTC
>.|.|17|TRBV12-5|TRBJ2-7
CASGLVIGAGGNYEQYF
TGTGCTAGTGGTTTGGTTATAGGTGCCGGTGGTAACTACGAGCAGTACTTC
>.|TRBD1|16|TRBV9|TRBJ1-4
CASSVAWGTANEKLFF
TGTGCCAGCAGCGTAGCTTGGGGGACAGCTAATGAAAAACTGTTTTTT
>once|.|14|TRBV10-3|TRBJ2-5
CAISESVSQETQYF
TGTGCCATCAGTGAGTCGGTTTCTCAAGAGACCCAGTACTTC
>.|TRBD2|15|TRBV5-1|TRBJ2-1
CASSPRLASDNEQFF
TGCGCCAGCAGCCCACGACTAGCCTCCGACAATGAGCAGTTCTTC
>once|TRBD1|16|TRBV25-1|TRBJ1-4
CATFSTGVKEGEKLFF
TGTGCCACCTTCTCGACAGGGGTAAAGGAGGGTGAAAAACTGTTTTTT
>.|TRBD1|17|TRBV9|TRBJ1-4
CASSARDREAGREKLFF
TGTGCCAGCAGCGCTAGGGACAGGGAAGCCGGGCGTGAAAAACTGTTTTTT
>.|TRBD2|13|TRBV28|TRBJ2-1
CASSGGLAIEQFF
TGTGCCAGCAGTGGGGGACTAGCGATCGAGCAGTTCTTC
>once|TRBD2|15|TRBV18|TRBJ2-7
CASSQTSGSGYEQYF
TGTGCCAGCTCACAGACTAGCGGGAGTGGGTACGAGCAGTACTTC
>.|.|13|TRBV6-1|TRBJ1-2
CASSEGKGYGYTF
TGTGCCAGCAGTGAGGGGAAGGGCTATGGCTACACCTTC
>.|TRBD1|15|TRBV19|TRBJ2-7
CASMGLGQSSYEQYF
TGTGCCAGTATGGGGTTGGGACAGAGCTCCTACGAGCAGTACTTC
>once|.|14|TRBV5-1|TRBJ2-7
CASSLGKGLGEQYF
TGCGCCAGCAGCTTGGGGAAAGGGTTGGGCGAGCAGTACTTC
>.|.|13|TRBV9|TRBJ1-2
CASSVDLNYGYTF
TGTGCCAGCAGCGTAGACTTGAACTATGGCTACACCTTC
>.|.|14|TRBV27|TRBJ1-2
CASSLGAGTYGYTF
TGTGCCAGCAGTTTAGGGGCAGGGACCTATGGCTACACCTTC
>.|.|15|TRBV5-1|TRBJ1-4
CASSLGGGKDEKLFF
TGCGCCAGCAGCTTAGGAGGGGGGAAGGATGAAAAACTGTTTTTT
>.|.|12|TRBV6-5|TRBJ2-5
CASSRDLKTQYF
TGTGCCAGCAGTCGGGACTTGAAGACCCAGTACTTC
>.|.|15|TRBV11-3|TRBJ2-1
CASSLVGGSYNEQFF
TGTGCCAGCAGCTTAGTCGGAGGGAGCTACAATGAGCAGTTCTTC
>.|.|14|TRBV27|TRBJ2-3
CASSFHGITDTQYF
TGTGCCAGCAGTTTCCATGGAATCACAGATACGCAGTATTTT
>.|TRBD2|18|TRBV10-2|TRBJ2-7
CASSQTSGSVTRSYEQYF
TGCGCCAGCAGTCAGACTAGCGGAAGTGTAACGCGCTCCTACGAGCAGTACTTC
>.|.|13|TRBV10-3|TRBJ2-7
CAINEGANYEQYF
TGTGCCATCAACGAGGGAGCGAATTACGAGCAGTACTTC
>.|TRBD2|19|TRBV7-2|TRBJ2-3
CASSYRTRLAAHGTDTQYF
TGTGCCAGCAGCTACCGGACCAGACTAGCGGCACACGGCACAGATACGCAGTATTTT
>.|TRBD2|16|TRBV6-5|TRBJ2-2
CASSYRGGSGTGELFF
TGTGCCAGCAGTTATCGAGGCGGGAGTGGGACCGGGGAGCTGTTTTTT
>.|.|16|TRBV9|TRBJ2-5
CASSAGDLALQETQYF
TGTGCCAGCAGCGCCGGGGACCTTGCACTCCAGGAGACCCAGTACTTC
>.|.|13|TRBV28|TRBJ1-4
CASIGGANEKLFF
TGTGCCAGCATCGGAGGGGCCAACGAAAAACTGTTTTTT
>.|.|13|TRBV28|TRBJ1-1
CASEGEGDRNAFF
TGTGCCAGCGAGGGGGAGGGGGACCGCAACGCTTTCTTT
>once|TRBD1|16|TRBV5-1|TRBJ2-6
CASSTTTGVGANVLTF
TGCGCCAGCAGCACCACCACAGGGGTTGGGGCCAACGTCCTGACTTTC
>.|.|13|TRBV7-6|TRBJ2-6
CASSPRGANVLTF
TGTGCCAGCAGCCCCCGTGGGGCCAACGTCCTGACTTTC
>.|.|12|TRBV28|TRBJ1-1
CASIQGYTEAFF
TGTGCCAGCATCCAGGGGTACACTGAAGCTTTCTTT
>.|.|10|TRBV27|TRBJ2-7
CASPPYEQYF
TGTGCCAGCCCCCCCTACGAGCAGTACTTC
>.|.|15|TRBV7-9|TRBJ1-4
CASSPGQQYNEKLFF
TGTGCCAGCAGCCCCGGACAGCAATATAATGAAAAACTGTTTTTT
>.|TRBD1|14|TRBV5-4|TRBJ2-3
CASSTGTGTDTQYF
TGTGCCAGCAGTACAGGGACAGGAACAGATACGCAGTATTTT
>.|.|15|TRBV5-4|TRBJ2-7
CASSLQGSASYEQYF
TGTGCCAGCAGCTTGCAAGGGTCGGCAAGCTACGAGCAGTACTTC
>.|.|12|TRBV28|TRBJ2-1
CASSGKYNEQFF
TGTGCCAGCAGTGGCAAATACAATGAGCAGTTCTTC
>.|.|13|TRBV28|TRBJ1-4
CATTPATNEKLFF
TGTGCCACTACGCCCGCAACTAATGAAAAACTGTTTTTT
>.|.|15|TRBV9|TRBJ1-6
CASSAGTPYNSPLHF
TGTGCCAGCAGCGCGGGGACACCCTATAATTCACCCCTCCACTTT